Reported below is one T cell receptor beta chain. The CDR3 is 11 residues long. Trimming stripped 5 bases from V and 6 bases from J, with 4 bases between. In germline, CDR1 is LGHNT, CDR2 FRNRAP. These data are taken from a study of T cell repertoires in cytomegalovirus infection. TCRdb fed the reads into MiXCR, producing one record per CDR3 protein. The table shows 100,000 to 150,000 distinct CDR3 sequences, with 8% to 9% occurring only once. The receptor was derived from a human donor in good health (CMV status not recorded). Some clones in this sample may be carry-over from other donors' samples. The chain uses TRBV12-5 and TRBJ2-2; D remains unclear. Sequenced input: PBMCs. The CDR3 nucleotides read TGTGCTAGTGGTAGCCCCGGGGAGCTGTTTTTT. It codes for CASGSPGELFF.